This T cell receptor beta chain was retrieved from a study of blood T cell repertoires in COVID-19. Study-wide context: Acute and convalescent COVID-19 samples came from the United States, Italy and Spain. The analysed material was cDNA or gDNA that came from T cells, B-cell-depleted T cells, or PBMCs.

In the authors' workflow: Amplification from reference gene primers served as the basis for estimated nucleated cell counts. The method was immunoSEQ multiplex PCR; TCRdb's version includes in-frame clones alone and lacks a portion of them. V and J calls and clone size are given by that table; D and trimming were obtained from the DNA. The sample carries 170,000 or so clones, approximately 90% recorded once. This CDR3 is 13 amino acids long. Trimming cost V 7 bases and J 2 bases, with 11 bases left between them. Germline CDR1 reads MNHEY; CDR2 reads SVGAGI. The chain couples TRBV6-5 to TRBJ1-1; no clear D gene. The TCR comes from a man aged 18 to 35 who had recovered from COVID-19. The sample was peripheral blood. The CDR3 spells CASTPRANTEAFF. Here the CDR3 DNA reads TGTGCCAGCACCCCGCGGGCAAACACTGAAGCTTTCTTT.